This T cell receptor (beta chain) was identified during a study of CD4 T cells in relation to SARS-CoV-2 and coronaviruses. Study details: After nine to eleven days of antigen culture, PBMC TCR beta CDR3s were sequenced.

Study-wide findings and caveats: No crossreactivity against non-spike viral proteins was tested here.

Trimming cost V 3 bases and J 2 bases; bases outside gene matches: 4. Germline V gene sequence: CDR1 SEHNR, CDR2 FQNEAQ (reference sequence). There are 15 residues in the CDR3. Sorted naive or memory CD4+ cells met CEF peptides for under eleven days. This table comes from immunoSEQ multiplex PCR, and its TCRdb copy is limited to in-frame clones, with some not included. This sample has some 37,000 clones, with about 80% found just once. Notes on this clone: Its antigen is not identified.

Sequenced sample: memory CD4+ T cells from PBMCs, cultured in vitro. The gene calls are TRBV7-9 and TRBJ2-5, with 9 positions matching TRBD1. This sequence originates from an adult with COVID-19. In nucleotides, the CDR3 is TGTGCCAGCAGCTTGACAGGGGGTGCACAAGAGACCCAGTACTTC. Protein product: CASSLTGGAQETQYF.